This T cell receptor beta chain was captured in a study of T cell responses to AZD1222 COVID-19 vaccine (dated by TCRdb to the early 2020s). With regard to the full study: A total of 240 or so trial participants underwent TCR sequencing, of whom around 210 had received two doses of AZD1222 and 26 had received two doses of the MenACWY control vaccine. Enrollment into the trials was organized by age into subgroups of 18-55, 56-69 and 70-plus years, and those subgroups contained around 150, 28 and 57 TCR-sequenced participants, respectively. Overall results and qualifications from the work: Conclusions about previously exposed vaccinees are limited, since just 5 or 6 AZD1222 recipients were seropositive for SARS-CoV-2 at baseline. Reportedly, close to half of the unique spike-specific TCRs recognized epitopes lying outside the regions that are mutated in the B.1.351 and B.1.1.7 variants. Vaccine-associated CD4 TCRs spanned the whole spike protein, with dominant responses in regions 160-218 and 743-854. Because no day 14 peak-response samples were available, the repertoires could be characterized only after the peak T cell response. The 56-69-year group was small, and its depth increase did not reach significance, likely because of low power. Most participants were white British and females outnumbered males, and the authors suggested that clonal diversity may have been underestimated. After two AZD1222 doses, both the breadth and the depth of spike-specific TCRs were significantly higher than at day 0 and than in MenACWY recipients.

This specimen's time point label, interpreted: about 28 days (+/-7) after the second vaccine dose. AZD1222 recipients given second doses at about 4 weeks or at about 12 weeks were pooled, since spike-specific TCR depth and breadth were not found to differ between the two schedules. Samples from vaccinated people were obtained from the UK trials COV001 and COV002, which included a single-blind randomized controlled phase 2/3 trial of AZD1222 (ChAdOx1 nCoV-19) in healthy adults. Trial participant PBMC samples were collected at day 0 and day 28 after the second dose for TCRbeta chain sequencing. Counted from cysteine to phenylalanine, this CDR3 has 21 amino acids. Just CDR3 DNA is preserved here, 63 bases in frame from base 1. The germline V gene (reference sequence) gives CDR1 as MNHEY and CDR2 as SMNVEV. Trimming costs V 2 bases and J 4 bases, and their ends lie 30 bases apart. The CDR3 regions of human TCRbeta chains were subjected to immunosequencing. On the authors' methods: TCRs in the repertoires were matched against a reference library of SARS-CoV-2-specific TCRs that had been generated with the MIRA antigen-specificity platform. Breadth meant the fraction of unique TCRs that were SARS-CoV-2-associated, whereas depth meant the fraction of total T cells that were SARS-CoV-2-associated. Using the MIRA data, each spike-specific TCR was mapped to the spike region that the TCR reacts to and placed in a CD4 or CD8 class. Log10-transformed breadth and depth values were compared by one-way ANOVA with Sidak's multiple comparisons tests. The immuneACCESS repertoire file appears here via TCRdb, limited to in-frame rearrangements. These files lack a portion of the clones; in checked studies, under half of the deficit traces to unresolved V genes, and the cause of the others is not known. The V and J calls and clone size come from that table; D and trimming were worked out from the DNA. Counted in this sample were tens of thousands of clones; around three quarters of them appeared once. The ten largest make up about 51% of the sample.

As for this clone: No cognate antigen has been identified for it. The input lacks base qualities; no much larger clone sits a single base away.

The source is an adult who received the AZD1222 COVID-19 vaccine. The specimen comprised peripheral blood, sampled 28 days after the second AZD1222 dose. The chain was built from TRBV27 and TRBJ2-1, with TRBD2 as a weak D call on 6 bases. The base sequence is TGTGCCAGCAGTTTAGTGACTTGGGAGGCGGGCCGACTAGATAAATACAATGAGCAGTTCTTC. It specifies CASSLVTWEAGRLDKYNEQFF.